These 30 T cell receptor beta chains share one sample of origin, sequenced in a study of OX40 agonist ivuxolimab in advanced cancers. Clones were read by immunoSEQ multiplex PCR, and TCRdb kept only the in-frame ones, dropping some. The data contain around 94,000 clones, about nine tenths of them singletons. Material: CD4+ or CD8+ T cells sorted from blood, obtained in a trial of the OX40 agonist ivuxolimab. These TCRs come from an adult with an advanced solid tumor such as melanoma, head and neck, liver or kidney cancer.

The gene calls are TRBV4-2 and TRBJ2-2; 9 positions agree with TRBD1. Germline CDR1 is LGHNA and CDR2 is YNFKEQ. The J segment lost 1 base and the V segment lost 0 bases, leaving 3 bases of the junction unmatched. The CDR3 has 17 residues. CDR3 bases: TGTGCCAGCAGCCAAGAGGGGGGACAGGGGAACACCGGGGAGCTGTTTTTT. Its protein product is CASSQEGGQGNTGELFF.

The chain employs TRBV6-5 and TRBJ1-2; TRBD1 matches 10 bases. CDR1 and CDR2 from the germline V gene are MNHEY and SVGAGI. V shed 7 bases and J 4 bases; nucleotides not matched to a gene: 6. CDR3 size: 14 residues. The CDR3 reads CASNDRGRGYGYTF. CDR3 bases: TGTGCCAGCAATGACAGGGGGCGCGGCTATGGCTACACCTTC.

The chain joins TRBV10-3 to TRBJ2-5; 14 bases are shared with TRBD2. Trimming cost V 6 bases and J 5 bases; bases outside gene matches: 2. The CDR3 contains 14 residues. The germline V gene has CDR1 ENHRY and CDR2 SYGVKD. This CDR3 reads CAIRGLAGGETQYF. CDR3 DNA sequence: TGTGCCATCAGAGGACTAGCGGGGGGTGAGACCCAGTACTTC.

V gene TRBV6-5 combines with J gene TRBJ2-5, with TRBD2 matching over 7 bases. Unmatched junction bases numbered 9, after V lost 5 bases and J lost 3 bases. Germline V gives CDR1 MNHEY, CDR2 SVGAGI. There are 15 residues in the CDR3. CDR3: CASSKDGRLEETQYF. The CDR3 region has the DNA TGTGCCAGCAGTAAGGACGGGAGGTTGGAAGAGACCCAGTACTTC.

Notes on this clone: The germline gene is not matched at one end of the junction; a read error may be the cause. V gene TRBV30 combines with J gene TRBJ2-3; D not resolved. Germline lookup yields CDR1 GTSNPN and CDR2 SVGIG (reference sequence). CDR3 length: 11 amino acids. CDR3 sequence (DNA): TGTGCCTCGAGTATCGCAGATACGCAGTATTTT. This gives the protein CASSIADTQYF.

V and J are TRBV6-5 and TRBJ1-2; perhaps TRBD1 as D (6 bases). The CDR3 extends over 13 amino acids. Germline CDR1 is MNHEY and CDR2 is SVGAGI. V was shortened by 4 bases and J by 7 bases, with 13 bases between the two germline ends. The CDR3 reads CASSSQGIGGYTF. For the CDR3, the DNA is TGTGCCAGCAGTTCACAGGGTATCGGTGGCTACACCTTC.

The chain carries TRBV28 and TRBJ1-6; D perhaps matches TRBD1 (5 bases). V was shortened by 3 bases and J by 11 bases, with 11 bases between the two germline ends. This CDR3 is built from 13 residues. Germline loops: CDR1 MDHEN, CDR2 SYDVKM. CDR3: CASSLGLNPPLHF. The CDR3 DNA follows: TGTGCCAGCAGTTTGGGACTCAATCCACCCCTCCACTTT. The full variable domain, completed using reference TRBV28 and TRBJ1-6, is DVKVTQSSRYLVKRTGEKVFLECVQDMDHENMFWYRQDPGLGLRLIYFSYDVKMKEKGDIPEGYSVSREKKERFSLILESASTNQTSMYLCASSLGLNPPLHFGNGTRLTVT.

For the CDR3, the DNA is TGTGCCAGCATCTCGCAGCGGGGGCCCTCCTACGAGCAGTACTTC. Translated, it gives CASISQRGPSYEQYF. The chain links TRBV28 to TRBJ2-7; the match to TRBD2 covers 8 bases. CDR3 length equals 15 residues. The germline V gene has CDR1 MDHEN and CDR2 SYDVKM. The V gene end was trimmed by 7 bases and the J gene end by 0 bases; junction bases not matched to a gene: 8.

The count of this clone is one. The chain is built from TRBV19 and TRBJ1-5, with D possibly being TRBD1 (5 bases). With 1 base removed from V and 7 bases from J, the gap between germline ends came to 11 bases. There are 14 residues in the CDR3. Per germline, CDR1 LNHDA and CDR2 SQIVND (reference sequence). The CDR3 DNA reads TGTGCCAGTAGTATAGGGCCAGGGTGGCAGCCCCAGCATTTT. Translation gives CASSIGPGWQPQHF.

This chain connects TRBV19 to TRBJ2-5, with 7 positions matching TRBD1. V shed 4 bases and J 2 bases; nucleotides not matched to a gene: 13. The length of the CDR3 is 17 residues. The germline gives CDR1 LNHDA, CDR2 SQIVND (reference sequence). The CDR3 nucleotides read TGTGCCAGTAGTAAGGCCCGATGGGGACAGCCGCAAGAGACCCAGTACTTC. Amino acid sequence: CASSKARWGQPQETQYF.

The chain combines TRBV27 with TRBJ2-1; 11 bases line up with TRBD2. With 5 bases clipped from V and 3 bases from J, the junction kept 6 bases outside the gene matches. There are 16 residues in the CDR3. Germline lookup yields CDR1 MNHEY and CDR2 SMNVEV (reference sequence). CDR3 DNA sequence: TGTGCCAGCAGTGCCAGACTAGCGGGGCTCTACAATGAGCAGTTCTTC. Encoded protein: CASSARLAGLYNEQFF.

The sample holds a few counts of this clone. V gene TRBV11-3 combines with J gene TRBJ2-3; tentatively, D is TRBD2 (5 bases). Germline lookup yields CDR1 SGHNT and CDR2 YENEEA. Trimming pared 5 bases from V and 6 bases from J, leaving 18 bases between. This CDR3 has 15 residues. The CDR3 region has the DNA TGTGCCAGCAGCCCGGACTCCTATCCCACGGATACGCAGTATTTT. It codes for CASSPDSYPTDTQYF.

The chain is built from TRBV5-1 and TRBJ1-5; D possibly corresponds to TRBD1 (5 bases). Between the trimmed V and J ends, which lost 1 base and 5 bases, there was a span of 13 bases. The germline CDR1 and CDR2 sequences are SGHRS and YFSETQ. The CDR3 runs to 15 residues. This chain's CDR3 is CASSLSAGIDQPQHF. CDR3 bases: TGCGCCAGCAGCTTGTCTGCAGGGATAGATCAGCCCCAGCATTTT.

The genes are TRBV6-5 and TRBJ2-7; 7 bases line up with TRBD2. Germline-derived CDR1 and CDR2 are MNHEY and SVGAGI. The CDR3 totals 14 residues. The V segment lost 6 bases and the J segment 4 bases; nucleotides outside the gene matches: 9. DNA for the CDR3: TGTGCCAGCAGGGGGAACCGGGGGGTTTACGAGCAGTACTTC. Translating gives CASRGNRGVYEQYF.

This sequence joins TRBV28 and TRBJ1-2; the D is unclear. V dropped 4 bases and J dropped 3 bases, with 15 bases sitting between them. This CDR3 comprises 15 residues. Germline assignment: CDR1 MDHEN and CDR2 SYDVKM. The CDR3 sequence: CASSSPAVADYGYTF. The CDR3 DNA is TGTGCCAGCAGTTCCCCGGCGGTAGCGGACTATGGCTACACCTTC.

V is TRBV10-2 and J is TRBJ1-1; maybe TRBD1 (6 bases). The V gene's germline CDR1 is WSHSY and CDR2 SAAADI. There are 15 residues in the CDR3. V shed 4 bases and J shed 5 bases, with 17 bases lying between them. CDR3 residues: CASSAPQGSNTEAFF. DNA of the CDR3: TGCGCCAGCAGTGCACCACAGGGATCGAATACTGAAGCTTTCTTT.

The V gene is TRBV6-1, the J gene TRBJ2-7; 7 bases align to TRBD1. With V trimmed by 3 bases and J by 2 bases, 4 bases remained unmatched. The germline CDR1 and CDR2 sequences are MNHNS and SASEGT. The CDR3 length is 14 residues. The CDR3 DNA reads TGTGCCAGCAGTGACCGGGACAGAGCCTACGAGCAGTACTTC. It encodes CASSDRDRAYEQYF.

This clone appeared once. The chain combines TRBV6-1 with TRBJ2-7; the D is unclear. Trimming took 5 bases from V and 2 from J, leaving 13 bases between them. Germline CDR1 is MNHNS and CDR2 is SASEGT. The CDR3 sequence is 14 residues long. CDR3 sequence: CASSSGRPTYEQYF. CDR3 sequence (DNA): TGTGCCAGCAGTTCAGGACGGCCGACCTACGAGCAGTACTTC.

The chain is built from TRBV4-3 and TRBJ1-4; D not certain. This CDR3 comprises 16 residues. Germline V gene data show CDR1 as LGHNA and CDR2 as YSLEER. Trimming cost V 0 bases and J 2 bases, with 10 bases left between them. As DNA, the CDR3 is TGCGCCAGCAGCCAAGAGGGTCCAGCTACTAATGAAAAACTGTTTTTT. Translation gives CASSQEGPATNEKLFF.

The chain combines TRBV7-3 with TRBJ2-7; perhaps TRBD1 as D (6 bases). The V gene's germline CDR1 is SGHTA and CDR2 FQGTGA. With 4 bases removed from V and 2 bases from J, the gap between germline ends came to 21 bases. The CDR3 has 17 residues. The CDR3 loop is CASSSLYPGVSPYEQYF. The CDR3 DNA sequence: TGTGCCAGCAGCTCGTTATATCCAGGGGTGTCCCCCTACGAGCAGTACTTC.

V and J are TRBV10-2 and TRBJ2-5; 9 positions match TRBD2. Germline V CDR1 and CDR2: WSHSY, SAAADI. The CDR3 length is 17 residues. Trimming took 5 bases from V and 0 from J; bases not matched to a gene: 10. The CDR3 DNA sequence: TGCGCCAGCAGTCTTCAGCGGGGGGCTCCGTACCAAGAGACCCAGTACTTC. Residues: CASSLQRGAPYQETQYF.

The V call is TRBV7-3, the J call TRBJ2-5; 9 bases align to TRBD2. The CDR3 extends over 15 amino acids. Germline CDR1 is SGHTA and CDR2 is FQGTGA. Germline trimming cut 5 bases from V and 1 base from J; bases unmatched to any gene: 5. DNA for the CDR3: TGTGCCAGCAGCCCGCGGGGGGGGCCCCAAGAGACCCAGTACTTC. This gives the protein CASSPRGGPQETQYF.

The V and J genes are TRBV5-4 and TRBJ1-5; 8 nucleotides agree with TRBD1. This CDR3 comprises 15 residues. The V and J ends lost 0 bases and 5 bases, in that order; junction bases with no gene match: 4. Germline V lookup: CDR1 SGHNT, CDR2 YYREEE (reference sequence). Written as DNA, the CDR3 is TGTGCCAGCAGCTTGGGGCAGGGGGCTGATCAGCCCCAGCATTTT. This codes for CASSLGQGADQPQHF.

This clone has a single count. The rearrangement uses TRBV9 and TRBJ1-3, with TRBD1 matching 10 bases. The J segment lost 1 base and the V segment lost 0 bases, leaving 10 bases of the junction unmatched. CDR1 is SGDLS and CDR2 is YYNGEE in the germline V gene. There are 19 residues in the CDR3. CDR3 DNA sequence: TGTGCCAGCAGCGTAGAGGGACAGGGGCCAGGGGATTCTGGAAACACCATATATTTT. The encoded protein is CASSVEGQGPGDSGNTIYF.

This clone was counted a few times. The chain recombines TRBV19 with TRBJ2-7, with 9 bases aligning to TRBD2. The CDR3 runs to 15 residues. V shed 3 bases, J shed 3 bases, and the junction held 6 bases outside the gene matches. Per germline, CDR1 LNHDA and CDR2 SQIVND (reference sequence). The CDR3 bases are TGTGCCAGTAGTATCGCGCTAGCGGGGTACTACGAGCAGTACTTC. It translates to CASSIALAGYYEQYF.

In its sample, this clone was seen once. The chain links TRBV9 to TRBJ2-5; possible D gene TRBD1, 5 bases. V was cut by 0 bases and J by 7 bases, with 13 bases left in between. This CDR3 comprises 14 residues. The germline V gene encodes CDR1 SGDLS and CDR2 YYNGEE. The CDR3 nucleotides read TGTGCCAGCAGCGTAGATCAGGGTCCTGGGACCCAGTACTTC. Its protein is CASSVDQGPGTQYF.

The chain links TRBV30 to TRBJ1-4; 10 bases align to TRBD1. The CDR3 has 15 amino acids. The germline V gene has CDR1 GTSNPN and CDR2 SVGIG (reference sequence). V dropped 0 bases and J dropped 7; count of bases not matched to a gene: 5. The CDR3, as DNA: TGTGCCTGGAGTGTAGGGTGGGACAGGGGTGAAAAACTGTTTTTT. Encoded protein: CAWSVGWDRGEKLFF. Combining the CDR3 with reference TRBV30 and TRBJ1-4 gives the whole variable domain SQTIHQWPATLVQPVGSPLSLECTVEGTSNPNLYWYRQAAGRGLQLLFYSVGIGQISSEVPQNLSASRPQDRQFILSSKKLLLSDSGFYLCAWSVGWDRGEKLFFGSGTQLSVL.

This clone was counted only a few times. This chain uses TRBV11-2 with TRBJ1-2; D possibly corresponds to TRBD1 (5 bases). CDR1 and CDR2 from the germline V gene are SGHAT and FQNNGV. The V end lost 6 bases, the J end lost 8 bases, and 16 bases lay between the germline ends. This CDR3 has 13 residues. This CDR3 reads CASSTSGTWGYTF. The CDR3 DNA follows: TGTGCCAGCAGTACCTCCGGGACTTGGGGCTACACCTTC.

The chain links TRBV6-5 to TRBJ1-6; 7 bases are shared with TRBD1. Germline lookup yields CDR1 MNHEY and CDR2 SVGAGI. With 6 bases clipped from V and 6 bases from J, the junction kept 8 bases outside the gene matches. The CDR3 extends over 15 amino acids. This CDR3 reads CASRTVGQRNSPLHF. The CDR3 DNA is TGTGCCAGCAGAACCGTGGGACAGCGTAATTCACCCCTCCACTTT.

In nucleotides, the CDR3 is TGTGCCAGCAGCCGAATTCTAGGGGCGTTTGAAGCTTTCTTT. Translated: CASSRILGAFEAFF. The V call is TRBV7-2, the J call TRBJ1-1; TRBD1 might be the D (5 bases). CDR3 length: 14 amino acids. The V end was cut by 5 bases, the J end by 7 bases, with 17 bases between. Per the germline V gene, CDR1 is SGHTA and CDR2 is FQGNSA.